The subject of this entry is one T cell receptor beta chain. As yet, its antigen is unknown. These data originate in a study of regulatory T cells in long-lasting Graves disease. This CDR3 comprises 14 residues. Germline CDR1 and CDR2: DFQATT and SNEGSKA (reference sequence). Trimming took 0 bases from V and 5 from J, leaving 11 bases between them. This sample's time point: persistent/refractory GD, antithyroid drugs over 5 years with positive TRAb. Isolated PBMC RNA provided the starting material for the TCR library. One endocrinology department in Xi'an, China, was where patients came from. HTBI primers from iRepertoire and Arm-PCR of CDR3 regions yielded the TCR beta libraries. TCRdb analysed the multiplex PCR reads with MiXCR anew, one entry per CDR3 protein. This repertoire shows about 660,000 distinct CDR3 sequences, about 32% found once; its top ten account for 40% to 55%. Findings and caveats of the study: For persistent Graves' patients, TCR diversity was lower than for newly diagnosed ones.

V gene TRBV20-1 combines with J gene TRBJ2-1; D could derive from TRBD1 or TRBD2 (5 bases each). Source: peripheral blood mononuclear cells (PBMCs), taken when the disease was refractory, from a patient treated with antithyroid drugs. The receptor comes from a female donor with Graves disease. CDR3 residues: CSARDPGPDNEQFF. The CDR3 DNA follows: TGCAGTGCTAGAGATCCGGGGCCGGACAATGAGCAGTTCTTC.